This TCR beta chain was identified during a study of blood T cells in healthy people across ages. The study, taken as a whole, reports: Estimates drawn from one million T cells were deemed to understate diversity.

This clonotype was recorded a few times. Its specificity is not known. Trimming removed 5 bases from V and 9 bases from J; junction bases left unmatched: 7. This CDR3 has 15 residues. Germline loops: CDR1 SGHTA, CDR2 FQGNSA. The second PCR ran roughly 6 to 11 cycles with a sample-barcoded 5' primer and J-beta primers. Every cDNA was tagged by a template-switch adaptor with 12 random nucleotides. Each CDR3 protein is one row after TCRdb ran MiXCR on the 5' RACE reads. The data contain roughly 1.5 million distinct CDR3 sequences, about 42% of them seen just once; the ten biggest clones take up roughly 3.7%.

The chain joins TRBV7-2 to TRBJ2-1, with TRBD2 matching 13 bases. This TCR was recovered from a woman aged 18 to 35 in good health. The sample comprised blood. CDR3 loop: CASSPWGLAGIEQFF. CDR3 sequence (DNA): TGTGCCAGCAGCCCCTGGGGACTAGCGGGAATTGAGCAGTTCTTC.